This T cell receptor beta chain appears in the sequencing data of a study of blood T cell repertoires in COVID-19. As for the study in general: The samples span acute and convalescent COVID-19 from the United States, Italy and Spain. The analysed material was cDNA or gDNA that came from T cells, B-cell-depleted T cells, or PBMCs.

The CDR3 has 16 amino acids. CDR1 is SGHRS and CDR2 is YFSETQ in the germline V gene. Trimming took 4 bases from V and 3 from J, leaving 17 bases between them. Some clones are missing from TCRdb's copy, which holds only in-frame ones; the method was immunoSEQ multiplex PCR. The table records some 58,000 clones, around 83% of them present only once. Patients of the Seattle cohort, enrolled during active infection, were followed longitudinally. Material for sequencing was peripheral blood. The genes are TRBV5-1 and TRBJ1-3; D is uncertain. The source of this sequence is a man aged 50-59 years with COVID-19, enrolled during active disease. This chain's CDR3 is CASSPTNGLRGNTIYF. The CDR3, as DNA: TGCGCCAGCAGCCCAACAAATGGGCTTCGTGGAAACACCATATATTTT.